One sample yielded the 21 T cell receptor beta chains listed below, sequenced in a study of CD8 T cells in Susac syndrome. Random hexamers were used to reverse transcribe 0.5 to 1 ug of RNA. TCRdb processed the immunoSEQ multiplex PCR reads anew with MiXCR; each CDR3 protein has one entry. The sample carries approximately 260,000 distinct CDR3 sequences, 90% to 97% recorded once. Sequencing was carried out using CD4+ T cells from PBMCs. The receptors come from a human donor with Susac syndrome.

The J gene is TRBJ2-1, the V gene TRBV20-1; no definite D call. Germline V gene data show CDR1 as DFQATT and CDR2 as SNEGSKA (reference sequence). This CDR3 has 10 amino acids. The CDR3 here is CSSSGDEQFF. In DNA, the CDR3 is TGCAGCTCCTCCGGCGATGAGCAGTTCTTC.

The rearrangement joins TRBV20-1 to TRBJ1-1; 9 positions match TRBD1. The germline V gene encodes CDR1 DFQATT and CDR2 SNEGSKA (reference sequence). V lost 0 bases and J lost 1; bases outside the gene matches: 3. This CDR3 comprises 15 residues. The CDR3 DNA reads TGCAGTGCTAGAGATATGGGACAGGGGAACACTGAAGCTTTCTTT. Its protein is CSARDMGQGNTEAFF.

This chain uses TRBV5-6 with TRBJ1-5; TRBD1 matches at 8 bases. V gave up 0 bases and J gave up 0 bases; unmatched junction bases: 5. Germline lookup yields CDR1 SGHDT and CDR2 YYEEEE. CDR3 length: 17 residues. CDR3 protein: CASSLGRGRNSNQPQHF. CDR3 DNA sequence: TGTGCCAGCAGCTTGGGCAGGGGGCGGAATAGCAATCAGCCCCAGCATTTT.

The chain uses TRBV14 and TRBJ2-7, with D possibly being TRBD1 or TRBD2 (5 bases each). Germline V gene lookup returns CDR1 SGHDN and CDR2 FVKESK. V gave up 6 bases and J gave up 4 bases, with 10 bases separating them. The CDR3 runs 12 residues. The CDR3 coding sequence is TGTGCCAGCAGTCCGGGACGGTACGAGCAGTACTTC. This sequence encodes CASSPGRYEQYF. The complete variable domain, with remaining parts taken from reference TRBV14 and TRBJ2-7, reads EAGVTQFPSHSVIEKGQTVTLRCDPISGHDNLYWYRRVMGKEIKFLLHFVKESKQDESGMPNNRFLAERTGGTYSTLKVQPAELEDSGVYFCASSPGRYEQYFGPGTRLTVT.

The chain carries TRBV5-1 and TRBJ2-7; D possibly corresponds to TRBD2 (6 bases). The CDR3 loop spans 13 amino acids. V was shortened by 3 bases and J by 5 bases, with 12 bases between the two germline ends. Germline V gene lookup returns CDR1 SGHRS and CDR2 YFSETQ. DNA of the CDR3: TGCGCCAGCAGCTCGCCAGGCGGGAACGAGCAGTACTTC. Protein product: CASSSPGGNEQYF. Complete variable domain (other parts from reference TRBV5-1 and TRBJ2-7): KAGVTQTPRYLIKTRGQQVTLSCSPISGHRSVSWYQQTPGQGLQFLFEYFSETQRNKGNFPGRFSGRQFSNSRSEMNVSTLELGDSALYLCASSSPGGNEQYFGPGTRLTVT.

The V call is TRBV20-1, the J call TRBJ2-3; TRBD2 is a possible D gene (5 bases). Between the trimmed V and J ends, which lost 6 bases and 6 bases, there was a span of 13 bases. Germline V gene sequence: CDR1 DFQATT, CDR2 SNEGSKA (reference sequence). The CDR3 is made up of 12 amino acids. CDR3 region: CSAPEGADTQYF. CDR3 nucleotide sequence: TGCAGTGCACCAGAGGGCGCCGATACGCAGTATTTT.

The chain uses TRBV30 and TRBJ2-1; D is uncertain. This CDR3 comprises 13 residues. CDR1 is GTSNPN, CDR2 SVGIG, per germline (reference sequence). Trimming left V 2 bases short and J 8 bases short, with 13 bases between. CDR3 amino acids: CAWSIRLLDEQFF. The DNA for the CDR3 is TGTGCCTGGAGTATTCGGCTCCTGGATGAGCAGTTCTTC.

The rearrangement links TRBV18 to TRBJ2-1; 8 nucleotides match TRBD2. Germline trimming cut 4 bases from V and 4 bases from J; bases unmatched to any gene: 6. This CDR3 region has 15 residues. CDR1 KGHSH and CDR2 LQKENI come from the germline V gene. The CDR3 here is CASSLNSGEYNEQFF. The CDR3 region has the DNA TGTGCCAGCTCACTGAATAGCGGGGAATACAATGAGCAGTTCTTC.

This sequence joins TRBV4-1 and TRBJ1-3; TRBD1 agrees at 9 bases. From germline, CDR1 is MGHRA and CDR2 YSYEKL. V was pared by 4 bases and J by 12 bases, with 28 bases of the junction left unmatched. The CDR3 runs 20 residues. CDR3 region: CASSRPGQGGPVTNSRVIYF. The CDR3 bases are TGCGCCAGCAGCCGCCCGGGACAGGGCGGGCCCGTTACTAACTCCCGGGTCATATATTTT.

This sequence joins TRBV20-1 and TRBJ2-7; the match to TRBD2 covers 10 bases. In germline, CDR1 is DFQATT, CDR2 SNEGSKA (reference sequence). The trim removed 6 bases at V and 5 bases at J, leaving 7 bases unmatched. This CDR3 contains 13 residues. The CDR3 DNA reads TGCAGTGCCGGGGAACTAGCGGGGCACGAGCAGTACTTC. It translates to CSAGELAGHEQYF.

The chain links TRBV30 to TRBJ2-7, with 11 bases that match TRBD2. With V trimmed by 0 bases and J by 6 bases, 7 bases remained unmatched. Germline assignment: CDR1 GTSNPN and CDR2 SVGIG (reference sequence). There are 15 residues in the CDR3. The CDR3 nucleotides are TGTGCCTGGAGTGTTGGGCTAGCGGGAGGAACCGAGCAGTACTTC. It translates to CAWSVGLAGGTEQYF.

This sequence joins TRBV24-1 and TRBJ1-2; a possible D gene is TRBD1 (6 bases). This CDR3 has 13 residues. Germline lookup yields CDR1 KGHDR and CDR2 SFDVKD. The V and J ends lost 4 bases and 6 bases respectively, with 11 bases between them. The CDR3 bases are TGTGCCACCAGTGAAACAGGGAACGATGGCTACACCTTC. Translating it yields CATSETGNDGYTF.

This chain connects TRBV4-2 to TRBJ1-3; 7 positions match TRBD1. The CDR3 has 15 amino acids. Germline-derived CDR1 and CDR2 are LGHNA and YNFKEQ. Trimming removed 0 bases from V and 5 bases from J; junction bases left unmatched: 4. The CDR3 here is CASSQEAGQRNTIYF. DNA of the CDR3: TGTGCCAGCAGCCAAGAAGCGGGACAGAGAAACACCATATATTTT.

The genes are TRBV30 and TRBJ1-2; D is undetermined. CDR3 size: 13 residues. Germline V gene sequence: CDR1 GTSNPN, CDR2 SVGIG (reference sequence). V dropped 5 bases and J dropped 4 bases, with 14 bases sitting between them. The CDR3 DNA reads as TGTGCCTGGGGTGGAGGCACGGTCTATGGCTACACCTTC. This sequence encodes CAWGGGTVYGYTF. The entire variable domain, with the rest obtained from reference TRBV30 and TRBJ1-2, is as follows: SQTIHQWPATLVQPVGSPLSLECTVEGTSNPNLYWYRQAAGRGLQLLFYSVGIGQISSEVPQNLSASRPQDRQFILSSKKLLLSDSGFYLCAWGGGTVYGYTFGSGTRLTVV.

V is TRBV7-2 and J is TRBJ1-2, with D maybe TRBD1 (5 bases). V gave up 5 bases and J gave up 8 bases, with 18 bases separating them. Germline CDR1 and CDR2: SGHTA and FQGNSA. This CDR3 region has 14 residues. This chain's CDR3 is CASSEEGLIRGYTF. In DNA, the CDR3 is TGTGCCAGCAGCGAAGAGGGACTCATTAGGGGCTACACCTTC.

The rearrangement links TRBV20-1 to TRBJ2-3; 10 bases match TRBD2. In germline, CDR1 is DFQATT, CDR2 SNEGSKA (reference sequence). Trimming at V came to 4 bases and at J to 0 bases, leaving 1 base not matched to a gene. The CDR3 consists of 14 residues. The CDR3 reads CSATSGSSTDTQYF. In DNA, the CDR3 is TGCAGTGCTACTAGCGGGAGTAGCACAGATACGCAGTATTTT.

The genes are TRBV2 and TRBJ2-3; no reliable D call. Germline loops: CDR1 SNHLY, CDR2 FYNNEI. Trimming removed 10 bases from V and 7 bases from J, with 12 bases in between. The CDR3 consists of 11 residues. CDR3 region: CATEAEYTQYF. In DNA form, the CDR3 reads TGTGCCACCGAGGCGGAGTATACGCAGTATTTT. Filled out from reference TRBV2 and TRBJ2-3, the complete variable domain reads EPEVTQTPSHQVTQMGQEVILRCVPISNHLYFYWYRQILGQKVEFLVSFYNNEISEKSEIFDDQFSVERPDGSNFTLKIRSTKLEDSAMYFCATEAEYTQYFGPGTRLTVL.

This chain links TRBV3-1 with TRBJ2-7; 8 nucleotides agree with TRBD1. J gave up 7 bases and V 2 bases, and 7 bases lay outside the gene matches. Germline CDR1 is LGHDT and CDR2 is YNNKEL (reference sequence). The CDR3 consists of 14 residues. The CDR3 here is CASSQRTGIGEQYF. The CDR3 DNA follows: TGTGCCAGCAGCCAACGGACAGGGATTGGGGAGCAGTACTTC.

This chain links TRBV3-1 with TRBJ2-5; weak D call: TRBD2 (6 bases). CDR3 length: 14 residues. Between the trimmed V and J ends, which lost 4 bases and 2 bases, there was a span of 11 bases. Germline V gene lookup returns CDR1 LGHDT and CDR2 YNNKEL (reference sequence). As DNA, the CDR3 is TGTGCCAGCAGCCGCGGGGCAGTACAAGAGACCCAGTACTTC. The encoded protein is CASSRGAVQETQYF.

J is TRBJ2-5 and V is TRBV3-1; D gene unclear. Looked up from germline, CDR1 is LGHDT and CDR2 is YNNKEL (reference sequence). V gave up 8 bases and J gave up 5 bases, with 6 bases separating them. CDR3 length equals 10 residues. The CDR3 reads CASLGETQYF. CDR3 DNA: TGTGCCAGCCTAGGGGAGACCCAGTACTTC.

This rearrangement joins TRBV20-1 to TRBJ2-7; 10 positions agree with TRBD2. The V segment lost 4 bases and the J segment 3 bases; nucleotides outside the gene matches: 12. The CDR3 is made up of 16 amino acids. Germline V gene lookup returns CDR1 DFQATT and CDR2 SNEGSKA (reference sequence). CDR3 amino acids: CSAILPSGRAGYEQYF. In nucleotides, the CDR3 is TGCAGTGCTATCCTACCCAGCGGGAGGGCGGGCTACGAGCAGTACTTC.